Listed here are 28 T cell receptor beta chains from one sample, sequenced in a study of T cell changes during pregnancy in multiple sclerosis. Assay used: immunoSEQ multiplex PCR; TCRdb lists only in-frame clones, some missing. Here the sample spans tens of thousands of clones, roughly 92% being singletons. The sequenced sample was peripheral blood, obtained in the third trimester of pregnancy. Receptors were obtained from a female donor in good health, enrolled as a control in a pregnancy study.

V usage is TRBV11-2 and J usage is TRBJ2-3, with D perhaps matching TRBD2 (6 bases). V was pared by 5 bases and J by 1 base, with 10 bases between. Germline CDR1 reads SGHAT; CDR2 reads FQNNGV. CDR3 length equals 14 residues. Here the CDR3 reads CASSAGIRTDTQYF. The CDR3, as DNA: TGTGCCAGCAGCGCGGGGATACGCACAGATACGCAGTATTTT.

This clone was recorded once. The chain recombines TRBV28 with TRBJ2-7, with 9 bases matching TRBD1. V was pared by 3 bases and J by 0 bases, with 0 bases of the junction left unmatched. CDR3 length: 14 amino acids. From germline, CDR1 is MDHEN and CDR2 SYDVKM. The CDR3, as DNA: TGTGCCAGCAGTTTGACAGGGGGCTCCTACGAGCAGTACTTC. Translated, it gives CASSLTGGSYEQYF.

DNA of the CDR3: TGTGCCAGCAGTTACTCGAAGACATATACGCAGTATTTT. As protein: CASSYSKTYTQYF. The chain couples TRBV6-6 to TRBJ2-3; D ambiguous. Germline V lookup: CDR1 MNHNY, CDR2 SVGAGI (reference sequence). Trimming shortened V by 0 bases and J by 7 bases, and 8 bases separated the two germline ends. The CDR3 consists of 13 residues.

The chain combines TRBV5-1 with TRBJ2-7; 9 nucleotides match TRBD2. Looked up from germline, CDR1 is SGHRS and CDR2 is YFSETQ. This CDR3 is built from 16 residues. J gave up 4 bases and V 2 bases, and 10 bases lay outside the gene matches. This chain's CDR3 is CASSFGGASGMYEQYF. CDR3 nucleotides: TGCGCCAGCAGCTTTGGTGGGGCTAGCGGGATGTACGAGCAGTACTTC.

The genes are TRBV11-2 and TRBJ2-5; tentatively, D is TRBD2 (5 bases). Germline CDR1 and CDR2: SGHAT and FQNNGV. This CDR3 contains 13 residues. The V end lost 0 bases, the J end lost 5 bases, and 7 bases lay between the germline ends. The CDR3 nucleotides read TGTGCCAGCAGCTTAGATCCGGGGGAGACCCAGTACTTC. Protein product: CASSLDPGETQYF.

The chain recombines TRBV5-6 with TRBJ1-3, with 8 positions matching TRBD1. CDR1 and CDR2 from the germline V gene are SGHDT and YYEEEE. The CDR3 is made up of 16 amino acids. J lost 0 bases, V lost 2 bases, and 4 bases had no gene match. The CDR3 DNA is TGTGCCAGCAGCTTCTACGGACAGGGCTCTGGAAACACCATATATTTT. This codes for CASSFYGQGSGNTIYF.

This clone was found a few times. Here the CDR3 reads CASSRTGDGYTF. The DNA of the CDR3 is TGTGCCAGCTCAAGGACAGGGGATGGCTACACCTTC. The genes are TRBV2 and TRBJ1-2; 9 bases are shared with TRBD1. This CDR3 is 12 amino acids long. Germline assignment: CDR1 SNHLY and CDR2 FYNNEI. V was clipped by 8 bases and J by 6 bases; unmatched bases: 4.

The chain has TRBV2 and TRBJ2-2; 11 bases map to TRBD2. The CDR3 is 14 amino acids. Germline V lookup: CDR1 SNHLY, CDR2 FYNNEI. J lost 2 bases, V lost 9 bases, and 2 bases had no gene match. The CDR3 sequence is CASLAGGNTGELFF. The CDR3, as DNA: TGTGCCAGTCTAGCGGGGGGCAACACCGGGGAGCTGTTTTTT. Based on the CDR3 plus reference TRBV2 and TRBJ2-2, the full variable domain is EPEVTQTPSHQVTQMGQEVILRCVPISNHLYFYWYRQILGQKVEFLVSFYNNEISEKSEIFDDQFSVERPDGSNFTLKIRSTKLEDSAMYFCASLAGGNTGELFFGEGSRLTVL.

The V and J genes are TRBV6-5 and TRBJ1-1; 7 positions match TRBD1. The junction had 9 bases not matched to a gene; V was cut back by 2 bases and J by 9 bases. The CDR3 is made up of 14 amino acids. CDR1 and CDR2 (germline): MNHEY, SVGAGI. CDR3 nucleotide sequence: TGTGCCAGCAGTTACCTTCCAGGGGGAGGCCAAGCTTTCTTT. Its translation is CASSYLPGGGQAFF.

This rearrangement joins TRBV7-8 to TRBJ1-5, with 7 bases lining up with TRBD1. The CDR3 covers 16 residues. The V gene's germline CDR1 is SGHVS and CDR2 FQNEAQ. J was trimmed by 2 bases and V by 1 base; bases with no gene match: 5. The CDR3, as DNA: TGTGCCAGCAGCTTAGTTACAGGGGATGGCAATCAGCCCCAGCATTTT. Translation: CASSLVTGDGNQPQHF.

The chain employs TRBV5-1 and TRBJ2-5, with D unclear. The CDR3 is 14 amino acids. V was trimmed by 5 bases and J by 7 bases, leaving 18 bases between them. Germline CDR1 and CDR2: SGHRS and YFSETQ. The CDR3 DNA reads TGCGCCAGCAGACAAGCACTCCCGCTAGGGACCCAGTACTTC. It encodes CASRQALPLGTQYF.

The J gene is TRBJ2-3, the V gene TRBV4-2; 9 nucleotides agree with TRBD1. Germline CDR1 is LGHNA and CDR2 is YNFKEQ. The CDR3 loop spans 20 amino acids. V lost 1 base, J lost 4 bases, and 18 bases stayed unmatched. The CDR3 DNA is TGTGCCAGCAGCCAAGCCAGACAGGGGGGAAGCGGGATAGGCGCAGATACGCAGTATTTT. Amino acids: CASSQARQGGSGIGADTQYF.

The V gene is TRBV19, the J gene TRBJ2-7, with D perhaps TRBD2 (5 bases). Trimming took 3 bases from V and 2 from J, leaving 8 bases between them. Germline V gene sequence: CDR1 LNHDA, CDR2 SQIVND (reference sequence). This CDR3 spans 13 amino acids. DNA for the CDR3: TGTGCCAGTAGTATTACGGAGGCCTACGAGCAGTACTTC. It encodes CASSITEAYEQYF.

This CDR3 is CASSVFDRGPRSEKLFF. CDR3 nucleotide sequence: TGTGCCAGCAGTGTTTTTGACAGGGGGCCCCGATCCGAAAAACTGTTTTTT. The V gene is TRBV25-1, the J gene TRBJ1-4, with 10 positions matching TRBD1. V lost 4 bases to trimming and J lost 8 bases; unmatched junction nucleotides: 13. Germline V gene lookup returns CDR1 MGHDK and CDR2 SYGVNS. This CDR3 spans 17 amino acids.

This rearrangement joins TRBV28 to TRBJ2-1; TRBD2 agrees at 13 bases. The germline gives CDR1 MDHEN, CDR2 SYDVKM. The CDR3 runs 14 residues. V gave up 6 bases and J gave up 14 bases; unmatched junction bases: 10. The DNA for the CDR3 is TGTGCCAGCAGGCCCGGACTAGCGGGAGTGGTGGAGTTCTTC. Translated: CASRPGLAGVVEFF.

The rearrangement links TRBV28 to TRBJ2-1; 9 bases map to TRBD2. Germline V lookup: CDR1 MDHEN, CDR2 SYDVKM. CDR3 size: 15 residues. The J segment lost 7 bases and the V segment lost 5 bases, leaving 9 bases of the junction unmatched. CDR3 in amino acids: CASSNPGLARNEQFF. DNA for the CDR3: TGTGCCAGCAGTAATCCGGGACTAGCACGAAATGAGCAGTTCTTC.

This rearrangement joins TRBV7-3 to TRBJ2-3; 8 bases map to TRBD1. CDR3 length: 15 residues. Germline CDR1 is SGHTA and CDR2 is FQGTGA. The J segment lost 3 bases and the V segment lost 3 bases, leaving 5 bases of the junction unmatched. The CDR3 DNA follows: TGTGCCAGCAGCTTCGACAGGGGTGGGACAGATACGCAGTATTTT. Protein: CASSFDRGGTDTQYF.

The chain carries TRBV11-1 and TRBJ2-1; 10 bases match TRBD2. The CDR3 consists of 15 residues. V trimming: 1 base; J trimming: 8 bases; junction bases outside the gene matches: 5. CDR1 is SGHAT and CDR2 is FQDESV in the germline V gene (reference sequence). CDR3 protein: CASSLGGTSVDEQFF. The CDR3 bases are TGTGCCAGCAGCTTAGGAGGGACTAGCGTAGATGAGCAGTTCTTC.

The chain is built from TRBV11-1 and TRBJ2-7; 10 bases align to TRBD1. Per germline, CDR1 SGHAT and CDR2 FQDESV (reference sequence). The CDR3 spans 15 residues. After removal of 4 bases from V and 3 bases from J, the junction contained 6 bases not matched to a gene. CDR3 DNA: TGTGCCAGCAGCTCCGGGACAGGGGCAAACTACGAGCAGTACTTC. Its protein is CASSSGTGANYEQYF.

The CDR3 DNA reads TGTGCCGCCGATAGCGGGAGAACCTACGAGCAGTACTTC. The encoded protein is CAADSGRTYEQYF. The rearrangement uses TRBV10-3 and TRBJ2-7; 9 bases line up with TRBD2. J gave up 2 bases and V 11 bases, and 7 bases lay outside the gene matches. This CDR3 has 13 residues. Germline-derived CDR1 and CDR2 are ENHRY and SYGVKD.

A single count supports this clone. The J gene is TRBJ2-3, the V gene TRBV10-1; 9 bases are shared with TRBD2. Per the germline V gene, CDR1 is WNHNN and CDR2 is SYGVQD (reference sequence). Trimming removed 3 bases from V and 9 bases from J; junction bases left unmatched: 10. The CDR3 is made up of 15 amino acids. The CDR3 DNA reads TGCGCCAGCAGTGATGGAGCGGGGGGCTGGGAGACGCAGTATTTT. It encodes CASSDGAGGWETQYF.

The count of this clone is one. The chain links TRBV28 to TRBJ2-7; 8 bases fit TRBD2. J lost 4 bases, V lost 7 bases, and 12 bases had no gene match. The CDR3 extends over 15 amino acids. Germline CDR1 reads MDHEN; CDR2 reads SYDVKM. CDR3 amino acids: CASTNGGGVGYEQYF. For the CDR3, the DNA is TGTGCCAGCACAAACGGGGGGGGCGTAGGTTACGAGCAGTACTTC.

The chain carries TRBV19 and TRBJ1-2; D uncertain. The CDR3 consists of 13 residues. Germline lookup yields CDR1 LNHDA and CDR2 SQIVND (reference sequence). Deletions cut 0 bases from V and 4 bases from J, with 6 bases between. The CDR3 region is CASSIEYSYGYTF. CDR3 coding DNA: TGTGCCAGTAGTATAGAGTACAGCTATGGCTACACCTTC.

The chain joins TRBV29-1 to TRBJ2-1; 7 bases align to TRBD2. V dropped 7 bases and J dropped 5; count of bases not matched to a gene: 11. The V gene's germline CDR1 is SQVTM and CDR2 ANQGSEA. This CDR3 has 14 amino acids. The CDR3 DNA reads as TGCAGCGCCCAACCGGGACTACCAAACAATGAGCAGTTCTTC. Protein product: CSAQPGLPNNEQFF.

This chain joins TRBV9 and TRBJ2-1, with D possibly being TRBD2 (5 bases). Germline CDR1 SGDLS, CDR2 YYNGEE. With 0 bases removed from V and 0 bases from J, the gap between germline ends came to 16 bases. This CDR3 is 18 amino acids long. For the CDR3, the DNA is TGTGCCAGCAGCGTAGTCGGGGTCGGTGCTAGCTCCTACAATGAGCAGTTCTTC. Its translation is CASSVVGVGASSYNEQFF.

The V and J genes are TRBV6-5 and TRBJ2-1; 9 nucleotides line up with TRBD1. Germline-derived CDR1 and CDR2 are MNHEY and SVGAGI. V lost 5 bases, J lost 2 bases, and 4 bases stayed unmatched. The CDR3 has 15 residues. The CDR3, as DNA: TGTGCCAGCAGTCAAGGGACAGGGACCTACAATGAGCAGTTCTTC. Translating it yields CASSQGTGTYNEQFF.

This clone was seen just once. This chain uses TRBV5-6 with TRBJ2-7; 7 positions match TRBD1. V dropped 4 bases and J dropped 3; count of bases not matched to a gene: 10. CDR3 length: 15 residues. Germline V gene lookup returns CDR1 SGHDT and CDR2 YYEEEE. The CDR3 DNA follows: TGTGCCAGCAGCCCCGAGACAGGGATGAGCTACGAGCAGTACTTC. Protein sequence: CASSPETGMSYEQYF. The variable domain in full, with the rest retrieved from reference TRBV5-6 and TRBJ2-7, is DAGVTQSPTHLIKTRGQQVTLRCSPKSGHDTVSWYQQALGQGPQFIFQYYEEEERQRGNFPDRFSGHQFPNYSSELNVNALLLGDSALYLCASSPETGMSYEQYFGPGTRLTVT.

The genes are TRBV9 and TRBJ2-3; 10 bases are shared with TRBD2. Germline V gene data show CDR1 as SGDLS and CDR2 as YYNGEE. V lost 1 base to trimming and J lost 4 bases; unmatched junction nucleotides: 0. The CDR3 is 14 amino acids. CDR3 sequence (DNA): TGTGCCAGCAGCGTAAGCGGGGGGGCAGATACGCAGTATTTT. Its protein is CASSVSGGADTQYF.